This T cell receptor beta chain is drawn from a study of tumour-infiltrating T cells in Burkitt lymphoma. Study-wide context: Productive clonality predicted overall and progression-free survival.

Relative to its sample, this clone is large. The repertoire was sequenced with immunoSEQ multiplex PCR; TCRdb's copy has only in-frame clones and lacks some. The sample has over 2,000 clones, over 70% seen once. The TCR was taken from a human donor with diffuse large B-cell lymphoma. Sequencing was carried out using tumor tissue.

Here the CDR3 reads CASELYNEQFF. CDR3 sequence (DNA): TGTGCTAGTGAGTTATACAATGAGCAGTTCTTC. This rearrangement joins TRBV12-5 to TRBJ2-1; D remains ambiguous. The CDR3 loop spans 11 amino acids. Trimming removed 7 bases at V and 4 bases at J, with 5 bases between. Looked up from germline, CDR1 is LGHNT and CDR2 is FRNRAP.